These T cell receptor beta chains were read from a single sample in a study of blood T cell repertoires in COVID-19. TCRdb's copy holds only in-frame clones and misses some; the assay was immunoSEQ multiplex PCR. The table has more than 250,000 clones, around 90% seen once. The sequenced sample was peripheral blood. The receptors shown here come from a human donor in a cohort sampled during active COVID-19. The CDR3 runs from the conserved cysteine through the conserved F or W. Fields, in order: J gene, D gene, clone size, V gene, CDR3 protein, CDR3 DNA. The D gene is left open where the match is weak. Clone sizes are given selectively: once, few, many, or a class where the clone is expanded.

j_call: TRBJ2-1
d_call: -
clone_size: -
v_call: TRBV10-3
cdr3_aa: CAISEAVSSYNEQFF
cdr3_nt: TGTGCCATCAGTGAGGCTGTGAGCTCCTACAATGAGCAGTTCTTC

j_call: TRBJ1-2
d_call: TRBD1
clone_size: -
v_call: TRBV6-5
cdr3_aa: CASSYSSGQRFYGYTF
cdr3_nt: TGTGCCAGCAGTTACTCCTCGGGACAGAGATTTTATGGCTACACCTTC

j_call: TRBJ2-1
d_call: -
clone_size: -
v_call: TRBV21-1
cdr3_aa: CASSKTQGRNEQFF
cdr3_nt: TGTGCCAGCAGCAAGACGCAGGGGAGAAATGAGCAGTTCTTC

j_call: TRBJ2-1
d_call: TRBD2
clone_size: -
v_call: TRBV7-8
cdr3_aa: CASSLELAKYNEQFF
cdr3_nt: TGTGCCAGCAGCTTAGAACTAGCGAAGTACAATGAGCAGTTCTTC

j_call: TRBJ1-2
d_call: -
clone_size: -
v_call: TRBV6-6
cdr3_aa: CASSYPPPTRYGYTF
cdr3_nt: TGTGCCAGCAGTTACCCCCCCCCAACGAGGTATGGCTACACCTTC

j_call: TRBJ1-1
d_call: TRBD1
clone_size: -
v_call: TRBV27
cdr3_aa: CASRMTGGLNTEAFF
cdr3_nt: TGTGCCAGCAGAATGACAGGGGGTTTGAACACTGAAGCTTTCTTT

j_call: TRBJ2-7
d_call: -
clone_size: -
v_call: TRBV6-5
cdr3_aa: CASSYQRPSSYEQYF
cdr3_nt: TGTGCCAGCAGTTACCAGCGACCGAGCTCCTACGAGCAGTACTTC

j_call: TRBJ1-2
d_call: TRBD1
clone_size: -
v_call: TRBV5-6
cdr3_aa: CASSSVDRGNGYTF
cdr3_nt: TGTGCCAGCAGCTCCGTGGACAGGGGAAATGGCTACACCTTC

j_call: TRBJ1-6
d_call: -
clone_size: -
v_call: TRBV10-1
cdr3_aa: CASTTGLQPYNSPLHF
cdr3_nt: TGCGCCAGCACGACCGGACTCCAACCCTATAATTCACCCCTCCACTTT

j_call: TRBJ1-2
d_call: TRBD1
clone_size: -
v_call: TRBV20-1
cdr3_aa: CSASMGQPANYGYTF
cdr3_nt: TGCAGTGCTAGTATGGGACAGCCAGCTAACTATGGCTACACCTTC

j_call: TRBJ2-7
d_call: -
clone_size: -
v_call: TRBV29-1
cdr3_aa: CSVERQGNEQYF
cdr3_nt: TGCAGCGTTGAGCGGCAGGGTAACGAGCAGTACTTC

j_call: TRBJ2-1
d_call: -
clone_size: -
v_call: TRBV7-8
cdr3_aa: CASSLSPGTLTYNEQFF
cdr3_nt: TGTGCCAGCAGCTTATCCCCCGGGACATTGACCTACAATGAGCAGTTCTTC

j_call: TRBJ1-1
d_call: -
clone_size: -
v_call: TRBV5-1
cdr3_aa: CASSLEQDRGAFF
cdr3_nt: TGCGCCAGCAGCTTGGAACAGGATCGAGGAGCTTTCTTT

j_call: TRBJ2-7
d_call: TRBD1
clone_size: -
v_call: TRBV5-4
cdr3_aa: CASSFDRGLVYEQYF
cdr3_nt: TGTGCCAGCAGCTTTGACAGGGGGCTGGTATACGAGCAGTACTTC

j_call: TRBJ1-2
d_call: -
clone_size: -
v_call: TRBV10-3
cdr3_aa: CATGRENGYTF
cdr3_nt: TGTGCCACCGGGAGGGAGAATGGCTACACCTTC

j_call: TRBJ2-7
d_call: TRBD2
clone_size: -
v_call: TRBV11-2
cdr3_aa: CASSSPSGSLYEQYF
cdr3_nt: TGTGCCAGCAGCTCACCTAGCGGAAGCCTTTACGAGCAGTACTTC

j_call: TRBJ2-3
d_call: -
clone_size: -
v_call: TRBV4-2
cdr3_aa: CASSHGRGRTDTQYF
cdr3_nt: TGTGCCAGCAGCCATGGGCGGGGACGCACAGATACGCAGTATTTT

j_call: TRBJ2-1
d_call: TRBD1
clone_size: -
v_call: TRBV9
cdr3_aa: CASSPQVGTGSPEQFF
cdr3_nt: TGTGCCAGCAGCCCCCAGGTGGGGACAGGGTCCCCTGAGCAGTTCTTC

j_call: TRBJ2-3
d_call: TRBD2
clone_size: -
v_call: TRBV30
cdr3_aa: CAWSGAPLAGGLDTQYF
cdr3_nt: TGTGCCTGGAGTGGAGCGCCGTTAGCGGGAGGTCTAGATACGCAGTATTTT

j_call: TRBJ1-1
d_call: -
clone_size: -
v_call: TRBV4-3
cdr3_aa: CASSPQHDTEAFF
cdr3_nt: TGCGCCAGCAGTCCACAGCACGACACTGAAGCTTTCTTT

j_call: TRBJ2-1
d_call: TRBD2
clone_size: few
v_call: TRBV6-5
cdr3_aa: CASRITSGGYNEQFF
cdr3_nt: TGTGCCAGCAGAATTACTAGCGGGGGTTACAATGAGCAGTTCTTC

j_call: TRBJ2-7
d_call: -
clone_size: -
v_call: TRBV7-2
cdr3_aa: CASSTRVSYEQYF
cdr3_nt: TGTGCCAGCAGCACCCGGGTTTCCTACGAGCAGTACTTC

j_call: TRBJ2-7
d_call: -
clone_size: -
v_call: TRBV19
cdr3_aa: CASSIGQGAYEQYF
cdr3_nt: TGTGCCAGTAGTATTGGTCAGGGTGCCTACGAGCAGTACTTC

j_call: TRBJ2-7
d_call: -
clone_size: -
v_call: TRBV19
cdr3_aa: CASSPMRRGPNRYEQYF
cdr3_nt: TGTGCCAGTAGTCCCATGCGCAGGGGCCCCAATCGCTACGAGCAGTACTTC

j_call: TRBJ2-1
d_call: TRBD2
clone_size: -
v_call: TRBV5-4
cdr3_aa: CASRLRGGPPHEQFF
cdr3_nt: TGTGCCAGCAGACTGCGGGGGGGCCCCCCCCATGAGCAGTTCTTC

j_call: TRBJ2-3
d_call: -
clone_size: -
v_call: TRBV30
cdr3_aa: CAWKAGARTDTQYF
cdr3_nt: TGTGCCTGGAAGGCAGGGGCCCGAACAGATACGCAGTATTTT

j_call: TRBJ1-5
d_call: TRBD1
clone_size: -
v_call: TRBV30
cdr3_aa: CAWSVGTDSNQPQHF
cdr3_nt: TGTGCCTGGAGTGTAGGGACAGACTCCAATCAGCCCCAGCATTTT

j_call: TRBJ2-3
d_call: TRBD2
clone_size: -
v_call: TRBV7-2
cdr3_aa: CASSYDGAGMQYF
cdr3_nt: TGTGCCAGCAGTTACGACGGAGCGGGGATGCAGTATTTT

j_call: TRBJ2-7
d_call: -
clone_size: -
v_call: TRBV6-5
cdr3_aa: CASISGLVTYEQYF
cdr3_nt: TGTGCCAGCATTTCGGGACTGGTAACCTACGAGCAGTACTTC

j_call: TRBJ2-7
d_call: -
clone_size: once
v_call: TRBV12-1
cdr3_aa: CASSPGQGGRSSYEQYF
cdr3_nt: TGTGCCAGCAGCCCGGGACAGGGAGGCCGCTCATCCTACGAGCAGTACTTC

j_call: TRBJ1-1
d_call: -
clone_size: -
v_call: TRBV7-9
cdr3_aa: CASSLELQSEAFF
cdr3_nt: TGTGCCAGCAGCTTAGAATTACAGAGCGAAGCTTTCTTT